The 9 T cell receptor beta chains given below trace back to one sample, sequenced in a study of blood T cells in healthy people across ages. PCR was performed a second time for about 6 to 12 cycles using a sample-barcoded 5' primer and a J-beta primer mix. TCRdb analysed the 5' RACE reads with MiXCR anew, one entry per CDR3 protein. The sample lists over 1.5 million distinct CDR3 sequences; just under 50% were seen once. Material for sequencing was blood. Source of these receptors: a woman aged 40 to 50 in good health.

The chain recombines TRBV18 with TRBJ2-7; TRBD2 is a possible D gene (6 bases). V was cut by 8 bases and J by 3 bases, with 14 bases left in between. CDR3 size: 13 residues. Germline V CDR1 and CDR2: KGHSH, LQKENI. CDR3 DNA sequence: TGTGCCAGCGCCCGGGAGCCCTACTACGAGCAGTACTTC. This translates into CASAREPYYEQYF. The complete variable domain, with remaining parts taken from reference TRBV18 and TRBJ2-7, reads NAGVMQNPRHLVRRRGQEARLRCSPMKGHSHVYWYRQLPEEGLKFMVYLQKENIIDESGMPKERFSAEFPKEGPSILRIQQVVRGDSAAYFCASAREPYYEQYFGPGTRLTVT.

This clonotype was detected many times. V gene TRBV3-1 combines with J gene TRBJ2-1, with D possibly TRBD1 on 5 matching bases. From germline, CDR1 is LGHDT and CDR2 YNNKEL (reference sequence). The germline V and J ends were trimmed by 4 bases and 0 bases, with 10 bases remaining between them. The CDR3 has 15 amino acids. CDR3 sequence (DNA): TGTGCCAGCAGCCCCCGACAGAGCTCCTACAATGAGCAGTTCTTC. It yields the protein CASSPRQSSYNEQFF.

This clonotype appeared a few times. The CDR3 coding sequence is TGTGCCAGCAGAGGAAAAAACATTCAGTACTTC. This translates into CASRGKNIQYF. The V gene is TRBV6-2 or TRBV6-3, the J gene TRBJ2-4; D remains ambiguous. The V and J ends lost 6 bases and 4 bases respectively, with 4 bases between them. CDR1 and CDR2 (germline): MNHEY, SVGEGT. The CDR3 spans 11 residues.

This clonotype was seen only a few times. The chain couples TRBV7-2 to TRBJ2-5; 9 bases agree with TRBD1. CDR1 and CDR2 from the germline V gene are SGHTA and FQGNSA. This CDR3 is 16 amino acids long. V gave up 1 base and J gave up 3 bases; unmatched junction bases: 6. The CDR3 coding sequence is TGTGCCAGCAGCTTAGGGATAAGACAGGGGGAAGAGACCCAGTACTTC. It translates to CASSLGIRQGEETQYF.

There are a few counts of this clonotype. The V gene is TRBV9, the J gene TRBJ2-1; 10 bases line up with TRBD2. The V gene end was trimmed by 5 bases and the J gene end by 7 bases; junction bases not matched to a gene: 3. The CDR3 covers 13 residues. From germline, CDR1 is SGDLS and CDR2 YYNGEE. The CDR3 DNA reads TGTGCCAGCAGGGCTAGCGGGAGTAATGAGCAGTTCTTC. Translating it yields CASRASGSNEQFF. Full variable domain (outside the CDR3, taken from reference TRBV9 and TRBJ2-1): DSGVTQTPKHLITATGQRVTLRCSPRSGDLSVYWYQQSLDQGLQFLIQYYNGEERAKGNILERFSAQQFPDLHSELNLSSLELGDSALYFCASRASGSNEQFFGPGTRLTVL.

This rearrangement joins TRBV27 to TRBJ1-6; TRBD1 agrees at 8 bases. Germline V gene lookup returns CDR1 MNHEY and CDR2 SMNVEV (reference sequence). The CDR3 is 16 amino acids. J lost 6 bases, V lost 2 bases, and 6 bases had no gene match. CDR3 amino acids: CASSLVGDRSNSPLHF. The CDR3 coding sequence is TGTGCCAGCAGTTTAGTTGGGGACAGGAGTAATTCACCCCTCCACTTT.

The CDR3 nucleotides read TGTGCCAGCCGAGGGACTAGCGAGTCAGGTTCTACGCAGTATTTT. The encoded protein is CASRGTSESGSTQYF. This sequence joins TRBV12-3 or TRBV12-4 and TRBJ2-3; 10 bases fit TRBD2. This CDR3 is 15 amino acids long. V lost 8 bases to trimming and J lost 8 bases; unmatched junction nucleotides: 13.

For the CDR3, the DNA is TGCAGCGTATCCCCCGGGCAGAATGAAAAACTGTTTTTT. This sequence encodes CSVSPGQNEKLFF. The chain carries TRBV29-1 and TRBJ1-4; D not resolved. The CDR3 consists of 13 residues. Germline V CDR1 and CDR2: SQVTM, ANQGSEA. The V gene lost 6 bases and the J gene lost 5 bases, with 13 bases spanning the gap.

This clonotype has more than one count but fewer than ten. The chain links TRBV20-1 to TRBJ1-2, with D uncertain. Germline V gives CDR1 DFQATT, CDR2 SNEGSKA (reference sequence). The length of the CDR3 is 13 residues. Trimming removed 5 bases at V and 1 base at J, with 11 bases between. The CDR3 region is CSAWPDRNYGYTF. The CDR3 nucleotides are TGCAGTGCTTGGCCGGACCGTAACTATGGCTACACCTTC.